This record concerns one T cell receptor (beta chain) sequence. The authors generated TCR beta cDNA through 5'RACE template switching with UMIs. TCRdb reanalyzed the 5' RACE reads and collapses them to one entry per CDR3 protein, without DNA. The ten most abundant clones cover approximately 11% of a sample with 300,000 to 500,000 distinct CDR3 sequences. Germline lookup yields CDR1 DFQATT and CDR2 SNEGSKA (reference sequence). The CDR3 runs 14 residues. This sample is drawn from a study of T cells expressing NK-cell markers. Across the whole study: Each TCR beta repertoire originated in sorted T cells that were CD3+CD56+NKG2C+, CD3+CD56+NKG2C- or CD3+CD56-NKG2C+. HCMV serostatus: most of the eight sequenced donors positive, one negative.

Sequenced input: blood T cells: a sorted CD56 or NKG2C T cell subset, CD4+ or CD8+ T cells, or bulk PBMC T cells (not recorded which). The V and J genes are TRBV20-1 and TRBJ2-1. This receptor was taken from a woman aged 45-60 years in good health. This CDR3 is CSPSSWASYNEQFF.